One and the same sample provided the 21 T cell receptor beta chains below, sequenced in a study of blood T cells in healthy people across ages (dated by TCRdb to between 2014 and 2017). Library generation was performed with 5' RACE. The reads were generated on an Illumina HiSeq 2500. The second PCR ran for about 6 to 11 cycles and used a J-beta primer mix along with a sample-barcoded 5' primer. TCRdb reanalyzed the raw reads on its own, using fastp at Q25 for trimming and MiXCR for clone calling, and kept in-frame beta chains. When rows share a CDR3 protein, they turn into one entry using the most common DNA and genes. In this sample the table shows approximately 800,000 distinct CDR3 sequences, approximately 25% of which occur a single time. 3% to 4% of the sample lies in the top ten. This sample also belongs to another study, concerning T cells of mothers and their children.

Sample: blood. The receptors were gathered from a boy aged 5-17 years in good health.

This clonotype has a handful of counts. The chain couples TRBV30 to TRBJ2-1; TRBD2 matches at 9 bases. The CDR3 runs to 13 residues. The germline V gene has CDR1 GTSNPN and CDR2 SVGIG (reference sequence). Trimming removed 3 bases from V and 3 bases from J; junction bases left unmatched: 0. The DNA of the CDR3 is TGTGCCTGGAGGCGGGGGGGCTACAATGAGCAGTTCTTC. Protein: CAWRRGGYNEQFF.

This clonotype was observed a handful of times. The CDR3 nucleotides are TGTGCCAGCAGTGAACGGGCTCGGCCCCAGCATTTT. Translation gives CASSERARPQHF. The chain has TRBV25-1 and TRBJ1-5, with D uncertain. With 2 bases removed from V and 9 bases from J, the gap between germline ends came to 8 bases. This CDR3 comprises 12 residues. Germline CDR1 MGHDK, CDR2 SYGVNS.

The V call is TRBV7-2, the J call TRBJ2-3, with a weak D call TRBD2 (6 bases). Trimming took off 3 bases at V and 3 bases at J, with 22 bases between the two ends. The CDR3 length is 18 residues. The germline CDR1 and CDR2 sequences are SGHTA and FQGNSA. In DNA, the CDR3 is TGTGCCAGCAGCTTCTCGCAAGGAGGGACCCCTGTGACAGATACGCAGTATTTT. Translated: CASSFSQGGTPVTDTQYF.

This clonotype appeared a few times. The genes are TRBV28 and TRBJ2-2; D is possibly TRBD1 (5 bases). The CDR3 spans 15 residues. CDR1 and CDR2 (germline): MDHEN, SYDVKM. V was shortened by 2 bases and J by 6 bases, with 13 bases between the two germline ends. The CDR3 DNA is TGTGCCAGCAGTTTAGGGCAGGGTTACGCCGGGGAGCTGTTTTTT. Its translation is CASSLGQGYAGELFF.

This clonotype occurred a few times. CDR3 loop: CSVIPPGLAMVEQYF. In nucleotides, the CDR3 is TGCAGCGTGATTCCCCCGGGACTAGCGATGGTAGAGCAGTACTTC. The chain uses TRBV29-1 and TRBJ2-1, with TRBD2 matching 10 bases. The J call may be mistaken, given a closer DNA end match to TRBJ2-7. The CDR3 runs 15 residues. The germline CDR1 and CDR2 sequences are SQVTM and ANQGSEA.

A few counts support this clonotype. The CDR3 DNA reads as TGTGCCAGCAGCCAAGACCCCGGTGCAGGAAGGACCTACAATGAGCAGTTCTTC. Protein product: CASSQDPGAGRTYNEQFF. The chain employs TRBV4-2 and TRBJ2-1, with unresolved D. Trimming took 0 bases from V and 2 from J, leaving 17 bases between them. The CDR3 covers 18 residues. CDR1 and CDR2 from the germline V gene are LGHNA and YNFKEQ.

This clonotype was seen only a few times. The J gene is TRBJ2-5, the V gene TRBV6-1; 9 bases are a match to TRBD1. The closer fit of TRBJ2-7 to the DNA end suggests the J call may be wrong. The CDR3 length is 16 residues. In germline, CDR1 is MNHNS, CDR2 SASEGT. CDR3: CASRGLRQGDIYEQYF. As DNA, the CDR3 is TGTGCCAGCAGGGGGCTTCGACAGGGGGATATCTACGAGCAGTACTTC.

The chain joins TRBV6-2 or TRBV6-3 to TRBJ1-1; D remains ambiguous. From germline, CDR1 is MNHEY and CDR2 SVGEGT. V was pared by 0 bases and J by 1 base, with 6 bases between. The CDR3 covers 14 residues. The CDR3 loop reads CASSYSMGNTEAFF. CDR3 nucleotide sequence: TGTGCCAGCAGTTACTCAATGGGGAACACTGAAGCTTTCTTT.

This clonotype was seen a handful of times. The CDR3 sequence: CASSPTIGRNIQYF. DNA for the CDR3: TGTGCCAGCAGCCCAACGATTGGGAGAAACATTCAGTACTTC. The chain carries TRBV5-4 and TRBJ2-4; D is perhaps TRBD2 (5 bases). This CDR3 is built from 14 residues. Germline V CDR1 and CDR2: SGHNT, YYREEE (reference sequence). V gave up 4 bases and J gave up 6 bases, with 14 bases separating them.

This chain connects TRBV6-5 to TRBJ2-1, with D unclear. CDR1 and CDR2 from the germline V gene are MNHEY and SVGAGI. The CDR3 has 17 residues. V shed 4 bases and J shed 6 bases, with 22 bases lying between them. CDR3 coding DNA: TGTGCCAGCAGTTCCCACGGCCTCGCCTCGGGTGGCAATGAGCAGTTCTTC. This codes for CASSSHGLASGGNEQFF.

Only a few counts were recorded for this clonotype. The rearrangement uses TRBV3-1 and TRBJ2-4; no reliable D call. V lost 2 bases and J lost 3, with 11 bases in between. CDR1 and CDR2 from the germline V gene are LGHDT and YNNKEL (reference sequence). The CDR3 loop spans 15 amino acids. The CDR3 reads CASSQLGLDKNIQYF. The CDR3 nucleotides are TGTGCCAGCAGCCAACTTGGATTGGACAAAAACATTCAGTACTTC. The whole variable domain, remainder taken from reference TRBV3-1 and TRBJ2-4, is DTAVSQTPKYLVTQMGNDKSIKCEQNLGHDTMYWYKQDSKKFLKIMFSYNNKELIINETVPNRFSPKSPDKAHLNLHINSLELGDSAVYFCASSQLGLDKNIQYFGAGTRLSVL.

The V gene is TRBV6-2 or TRBV6-3, the J gene TRBJ2-6; D call uncertain. Per germline, CDR1 MNHEY and CDR2 SVGEGT. Trimming stripped 2 bases from V and 0 bases from J, with 8 bases between. The CDR3 has 16 residues. Written as DNA, the CDR3 is TGTGCCAGCAGTTACCGACCGAGCTCTGGGGCCAACGTCCTGACTTTC. This encodes CASSYRPSSGANVLTF.

To note about this clonotype: Germline and junction disagree at one end, which may indicate a read error. The chain joins TRBV12-3 or TRBV12-4 to TRBJ2-5, with D tentatively TRBD1 (6 bases). This CDR3 contains 12 residues. CDR3 coding DNA: TGTGCCAGCAGTTTAGTGACAGGACCTCTCCACTTC. The encoded protein is CASSLVTGPLHF.

The table lists this clonotype with a few counts. The genes are TRBV4-3 and TRBJ2-5, with 7 bases identical to TRBD2. V trimming: 0 bases; J trimming: 11 bases; junction bases outside the gene matches: 9. This CDR3 has 14 amino acids. Per the germline V gene, CDR1 is LGHNA and CDR2 is YSLEER. CDR3 nucleotide sequence: TGCGCCAGCAGCCAAGACCGGGACTACCAAGAGCAGTACTTC. The encoded protein is CASSQDRDYQEQYF.

This rearrangement joins TRBV9 to TRBJ2-2, with D perhaps matching TRBD1 or TRBD2 (5 bases each). This CDR3 is 14 amino acids long. The germline gives CDR1 SGDLS, CDR2 YYNGEE. The V end lost 4 bases, the J end lost 7 bases, and 14 bases lay between the germline ends. CDR3 in amino acids: CASSPGPEGGELFF. The CDR3 DNA sequence: TGTGCCAGCAGCCCGGGACCCGAGGGCGGGGAGCTGTTTTTT. The complete variable domain, with remaining parts taken from reference TRBV9 and TRBJ2-2, reads DSGVTQTPKHLITATGQRVTLRCSPRSGDLSVYWYQQSLDQGLQFLIQYYNGEERAKGNILERFSAQQFPDLHSELNLSSLELGDSALYFCASSPGPEGGELFFGEGSRLTVL.

The chain carries TRBV5-1 and TRBJ2-3; 9 bases line up with TRBD2. This CDR3 is 15 amino acids long. The V segment lost 4 bases and the J segment 5 bases; nucleotides outside the gene matches: 8. Germline V lookup: CDR1 SGHRS, CDR2 YFSETQ. CDR3: CASSGSGGSGDTQYF. The CDR3 DNA follows: TGCGCCAGCAGCGGTAGCGGGGGATCGGGAGATACGCAGTATTTT.

This clonotype was seen a handful of times. The CDR3 DNA sequence: TGTGCCGCGGCGGAACTTATGGGCACAGATACGCAGTATTTT. It encodes CAAAELMGTDTQYF. V usage is TRBV2 and J usage is TRBJ2-3; no clear D. V lost 11 bases to trimming and J lost 1 base, with 16 bases between them. From germline, CDR1 is SNHLY and CDR2 FYNNEI. The CDR3 has 14 amino acids.

This clonotype was detected only a few times. The rearrangement uses TRBV18 and TRBJ2-3; D remains ambiguous. Germline CDR1 is KGHSH and CDR2 is LQKENI. The CDR3 sequence is 15 residues long. Trimming removed 1 base at V and 3 bases at J, with 11 bases between. In DNA, the CDR3 is TGTGCCAGCTCACCACTGGGGATTCAAACAGATACGCAGTATTTT. Its translation: CASSPLGIQTDTQYF. The full variable domain, rest sourced from reference TRBV18 and TRBJ2-3, is NAGVMQNPRHLVRRRGQEARLRCSPMKGHSHVYWYRQLPEEGLKFMVYLQKENIIDESGMPKERFSAEFPKEGPSILRIQQVVRGDSAAYFCASSPLGIQTDTQYFGPGTRLTVL.

This clonotype was counted a few times. CDR3 nucleotides: TGTGCCAGCAGTCCGCGGGCCGGAAGAAATGAAAAACTGTTTTTT. This encodes CASSPRAGRNEKLFF. The chain joins TRBV6-2 or TRBV6-3 to TRBJ1-4, with D uncertain. The CDR3 contains 15 residues. With 5 bases removed from V and 5 bases from J, the gap between germline ends came to 15 bases. Germline V gene data show CDR1 as MNHEY and CDR2 as SVGEGT.

This clonotype was counted a few times. The chain employs TRBV7-2 and TRBJ1-4, with 9 nucleotides matching TRBD1. V lost 3 bases, J lost 9 bases, and 2 bases stayed unmatched. The CDR3 totals 13 residues. Germline V lookup: CDR1 SGHTA, CDR2 FQGNSA. The CDR3 DNA sequence: TGTGCCAGCAGCTTCGGGACAGGGAAAAAACTGTTTTTT. This translates into CASSFGTGKKLFF.

Points on this clonotype: One end of the junction is discordant with germline, which a read error may explain. The chain uses TRBV6-5 and TRBJ1-1; tentatively, D is TRBD1 (5 bases). Germline lookup yields CDR1 MNHEY and CDR2 SVGAGI. The CDR3 sequence is 16 residues long. CDR3 region: CASSAASGTANTEASF. The CDR3 DNA reads TGTGCCAGCAGCGCAGCCTCTGGGACGGCGAACACTGAAGCTTCCTTT.